This T cell receptor beta chain was recorded in a study of T cell responses to AZD1222 COVID-19 vaccine. Broader study findings: It was only after the peak T cell response that any repertoires were sampled.

Trimming removed 8 bases from V and 0 bases from J, with 13 bases in between. Germline CDR1 reads MNHEY; CDR2 reads SVGAGI. The CDR3 is 14 amino acids. The method was immunoSEQ multiplex PCR; TCRdb's version includes in-frame clones alone and lacks a portion of them. The sample records tens of thousands of clones, around 90% being singletons. Concerning this clone itself: Its target is unknown.

The rearrangement links TRBV6-5 to TRBJ1-1; D gene ambiguous. The sequencing here drew on peripheral blood, taken on day 0 of AZD1222 vaccination. The clonotype was recovered from an adult in good health. Here the CDR3 reads CASLPGIMNTEAFF. The DNA for the CDR3 is TGTGCCAGCCTACCGGGAATCATGAACACTGAAGCTTTCTTT.